This T cell receptor beta chain was sequenced during a study of control samples from healthy donors and cancer patients. Method: immunoSEQ multiplex PCR; TCRdb's copy keeps in-frame clones and lacks some. The table shows 65,000 to 90,000 clones, with more than 70% occurring only once. CDR1 and CDR2 (germline): LGHDT, YNNKEL (reference sequence). V lost 1 base and J 5 bases, leaving 11 bases between the germline ends. CDR3 length equals 14 residues. The chain is built from TRBV3-1 (or the pseudogene TRBV3-2) and TRBJ1-2; D is undetermined. The specimen sequenced was blood. This clonotype was sampled from a man aged 45-60 years in good health. The CDR3 DNA reads TGTGCCAGCAGCCAAGCGGGGTTTACGTATGGCTACACCTTC. Protein product: CASSQAGFTYGYTF.